This T cell receptor (beta chain) is drawn from a study of regulatory T cells in long-lasting Graves disease. Time point specified: newly diagnosed GD, antithyroid drugs for less than 3 months. With RNA extracted from PBMCs as input, the TCR library was made. To make TCR beta libraries, researchers used iRepertoire HTBI primers and Arm-PCR of CDR3 regions. TCRdb processed the multiplex PCR reads anew with MiXCR; each CDR3 protein has one entry. The table lists about 560,000 distinct CDR3 sequences, about 16% of them singletons. This clonotype was picked up a small number of times. A read error is likely, as this CDR3 ends without the conserved phenylalanine or tryptophan. This CDR3 has 15 residues. The germline CDR1 and CDR2 sequences are SGHTA and FQGNSA. Trimming at V came to 3 bases and at J to 4 bases, leaving 3 bases not matched to a gene. The same sample was also studied in work on T cells in Graves' hyperthyroidism and ophthalmopathy. As that study records: Exclusion followed for patients with uncontrolled infection, other autoimmune disease, pregnancy or lactation. Each diagnosis was grounded in clinical symptoms, serum thyroxine and TRAb, thyroid ultrasound, and orbital computed tomography.

Material: peripheral blood mononuclear cells (PBMCs), obtained at new diagnosis, from a patient treated with antithyroid drugs. This sequence was found in a man aged 18 to 30 with Graves disease. The chain carries TRBV7-2 and TRBJ2-1; 10 bases map to TRBD2. Written as DNA, the CDR3 is TGTGCCAGCAGCTTTGGACTAGCGGCATACAATGAGCAGTTCTGC. Its protein product is CASSFGLAAYNEQFC.